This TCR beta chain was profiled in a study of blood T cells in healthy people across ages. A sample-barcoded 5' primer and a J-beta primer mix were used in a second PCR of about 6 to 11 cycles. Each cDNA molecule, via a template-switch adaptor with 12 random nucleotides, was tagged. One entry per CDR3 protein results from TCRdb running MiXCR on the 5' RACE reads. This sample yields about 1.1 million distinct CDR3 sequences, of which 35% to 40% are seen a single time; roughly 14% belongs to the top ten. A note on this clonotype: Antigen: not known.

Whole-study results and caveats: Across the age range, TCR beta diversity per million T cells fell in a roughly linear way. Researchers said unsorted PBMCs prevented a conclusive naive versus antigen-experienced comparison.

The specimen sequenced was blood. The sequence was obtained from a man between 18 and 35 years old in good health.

The CDR3 coding sequence is TGCAGTGCTACTTACGGGACAGGGATTCAGCCCCAGCATTTT. It encodes CSATYGTGIQPQHF. This chain connects TRBV20-1 to TRBJ1-5; 9 bases are a match to TRBD1. This CDR3 region has 14 residues. J gave up 6 bases and V 4 bases, and 7 bases lay outside the gene matches. Looked up from germline, CDR1 is DFQATT and CDR2 is SNEGSKA (reference sequence).